The following is a T cell receptor beta chain sequence with its context. Trimming took 5 bases from V and 9 from J, leaving 23 bases between them. The CDR3 spans 16 residues. The germline gives CDR1 SGHTA, CDR2 FQGNSA. The data were obtained in a study of CD8 T cells in Susac syndrome. RNA totalling roughly 0.5 to 1 ug underwent reverse transcription with random hexamers. TCRdb used MiXCR to reprocess the immunoSEQ multiplex PCR reads, holding one entry per CDR3 protein. The sample shows around 50,000 distinct CDR3 sequences, around 93% of them seen only once. The chain uses TRBV7-2 and TRBJ2-1; D is perhaps TRBD2 (5 bases). The receptor's source is a human donor in good health. What was sequenced was CD8+ T cells from PBMCs. CDR3 DNA sequence: TGTGCCAGCAGCCCGGAGGTGTACATCGAGTTTTCTGAGCAGTTCTTC. Its translation is CASSPEVYIEFSEQFF.